The T cell receptor (beta chain) under discussion was sequenced for a study of CD4 T cells in relation to SARS-CoV-2 and coronaviruses. As to this clone: Its antigen is still unknown.

Unexposed donor CD4+ T cells date from about 2011-2018, before the COVID-19 pandemic. After about 11 days of culture, CD4+ T cells were isolated. Cells permitting, SARS-CoV-2 S/N and four cold-coronavirus spikes were tested on unexposed-donor CD4+ T cells. Trimming removed 2 bases from V and 6 bases from J; junction bases left unmatched: 14. From germline, CDR1 is SGHRS and CDR2 YFSETQ. CDR3 length equals 16 residues. This table comes from immunoSEQ multiplex PCR, and its TCRdb copy is limited to in-frame clones, with some not included. The sample shows around 25,000 clones, 76% of them seen only once.

Sequenced input: CD4+ T cells from PBMCs, cultured in vitro. The clonotype comes from a human donor in good health. The chain is built from TRBV5-1 and TRBJ2-7; 7 bases map to TRBD2. The DNA for the CDR3 is TGCGCCAGCAGCTTCCACGAGCCGGGAGGACGTAGCGAGCAGTACTTC. Its translation is CASSFHEPGGRSEQYF.